One sample yielded the 24 T cell receptor beta chains listed below, sequenced in a study of human T cells and chemical hapten exposure. In TCRdb, the RACE reads were re-called with MiXCR into one record per CDR3 protein. The data hold approximately 320,000 distinct CDR3 sequences, with approximately 5% observed a single time. The time point was: pre-sensitization, week 0. Treatment specified: therapeutic diphenylcyclopropenone sensitization with weekly scalp DPC. Sequenced material: whole blood, taken in connection with sensitization to the hapten diphenylcyclopropenone (DPC). These receptors came from a woman under 30 with alopecia areata. Some clones in this sample may be carry-over from other donors' samples.

Only a few counts were recorded for this clonotype. The CDR3 loop reads CASSQLAGNQPQHF. For the CDR3, the DNA is TGTGCCAGCAGCCAATTAGCAGGCAATCAGCCCCAGCATTTT. The chain is built from TRBV14 and TRBJ1-5; no definite D call. The CDR3 has 14 residues. V dropped 2 bases and J dropped 2 bases, with 7 bases sitting between them. Per germline, CDR1 SGHDN and CDR2 FVKESK.

The gene calls are TRBV10-3 and TRBJ2-1; 9 nucleotides agree with TRBD1. J gave up 6 bases and V 4 bases, and 10 bases lay outside the gene matches. The CDR3 is made up of 16 amino acids. The germline gives CDR1 ENHRY, CDR2 SYGVKD. DNA for the CDR3: TGTGCCATCAGTGTGATAGTGGGACAGGGCGGCAATGAGCAGTTCTTC. Translation: CAISVIVGQGGNEQFF.

This clonotype has a count of ten or more. This chain connects TRBV20-1 to TRBJ1-6; no firm D call. The V end was cut by 1 base, the J end by 0 bases, with 13 bases between. Germline V lookup: CDR1 DFQATT, CDR2 SNEGSKA (reference sequence). This CDR3 region has 17 residues. The CDR3 loop reads CSARALRRSSYNSPLHF. The CDR3 DNA reads as TGCAGTGCTAGAGCCCTAAGGCGGAGCTCCTATAATTCACCCCTCCACTTT.

This clonotype was detected ten times or more. V usage is TRBV6-2 or TRBV6-3 and J usage is TRBJ2-6, with D maybe TRBD1 (5 bases). V lost 0 bases, J lost 0 bases, and 18 bases lay in between. The CDR3 has 20 amino acids. The germline V gene encodes CDR1 MNHEY and CDR2 SVGEGT. Here the CDR3 DNA reads TGTGCCAGCAGTTACTCGCCCTGGACAACTTCCTACTCTGGGGCCAACGTCCTGACTTTC. Protein sequence: CASSYSPWTTSYSGANVLTF.

This clonotype was found many times. CDR3 residues: CASSILTSGGETQYF. CDR3 in DNA: TGTGCCAGTAGTATATTGACAAGCGGGGGAGAGACCCAGTACTTC. V gene TRBV19 combines with J gene TRBJ2-5, with 8 nucleotides matching TRBD2. The CDR3 contains 15 residues. After removal of 2 bases from V and 4 bases from J, the junction contained 6 bases not matched to a gene. CDR1 LNHDA and CDR2 SQIVND come from the germline V gene (reference sequence).

In this sample, this clonotype turned up a few times. The chain joins TRBV20-1 to TRBJ1-4; possible D gene TRBD1, 6 bases. The germline V gene has CDR1 DFQATT and CDR2 SNEGSKA (reference sequence). The V and J ends lost 4 bases and 0 bases respectively, with 12 bases between them. The CDR3 totals 15 residues. CDR3 region: CSAKGDTSTNEKLFF. CDR3 sequence (DNA): TGCAGTGCTAAAGGGGACACCTCAACTAATGAAAAACTGTTTTTT.

In this sample, this clonotype turned up many times. The chain links TRBV27 to TRBJ1-3; TRBD1 matches at 8 bases. The CDR3 spans 14 residues. The germline gives CDR1 MNHEY, CDR2 SMNVEV (reference sequence). The V and J ends lost 7 bases and 3 bases, in that order; junction bases with no gene match: 5. The CDR3 spells CASNPQGDGNTIYF. The CDR3 nucleotides read TGTGCCAGCAACCCACAGGGGGATGGAAACACCATATATTTT.

There are a few counts of this clonotype. The chain has TRBV10-3 and TRBJ2-3, with D possibly being TRBD1 or TRBD2 (6 bases each). The CDR3 covers 18 residues. The V and J ends lost 4 bases and 5 bases respectively, with 25 bases between them. Germline V gene data show CDR1 as ENHRY and CDR2 as SYGVKD. CDR3 bases: TGTGCCATCAGTGGAACCCTCGTGGCAACCGGGGGCCGAGATACGCAGTATTTT. Protein: CAISGTLVATGGRDTQYF.

Many counts were recorded for this clonotype. The V and J genes are TRBV5-1 and TRBJ2-2, with a tentative D call TRBD1 (6 bases). The germline V and J ends were trimmed by 4 bases and 1 base, with 11 bases remaining between them. The CDR3 covers 15 residues. The germline CDR1 and CDR2 sequences are SGHRS and YFSETQ. CDR3 bases: TGCGCCAGCAGCCCGACAGGTCAGAACACCGGGGAGCTGTTTTTT. As protein: CASSPTGQNTGELFF.

This clonotype was seen many times. The genes are TRBV7-2 and TRBJ1-1; D uncertain. CDR3 size: 13 residues. Trimming took off 8 bases at V and 4 bases at J, with 14 bases between the two ends. Germline CDR1 SGHTA, CDR2 FQGNSA. The DNA of the CDR3 is TGTGCCAGCCGGCCGCGTTCGGGCACTGAAGCTTTCTTT. This translates into CASRPRSGTEAFF.

The chain joins TRBV6-2 or TRBV6-3 to TRBJ1-5; the D gene is possibly TRBD1 (5 bases). This CDR3 region has 15 residues. The ends were cut back, 6 bases at V and 5 bases at J, with 17 bases in the middle. The germline V gene encodes CDR1 MNHEY and CDR2 SVGEGT. The CDR3 sequence: CASSRGTVRDQPQHF. The CDR3 bases are TGTGCCAGCAGCCGAGGGACGGTCCGTGATCAGCCCCAGCATTTT.

In this sample, this clonotype turned up many times. The chain is built from TRBV4-3 and TRBJ2-4; D is uncertain. Germline V gene sequence: CDR1 LGHNA, CDR2 YSLEER. Deletions cut 0 bases from V and 0 bases from J, with 9 bases between. This CDR3 contains 16 residues. The CDR3 coding sequence is TGCGCCAGCAGCCAAGATTTGGTCCGAGCCAAAAACATTCAGTACTTC. Its protein is CASSQDLVRAKNIQYF.

The chain couples TRBV3-1 to TRBJ2-4, with 7 bases that match TRBD1. J was trimmed by 8 bases and V by 4 bases; bases with no gene match: 8. CDR3 length: 14 amino acids. The germline V gene has CDR1 LGHDT and CDR2 YNNKEL (reference sequence). DNA of the CDR3: TGTGCCAGCAGCCGACAGACAGGGAGTGACATTCAGTACTTC. Protein sequence: CASSRQTGSDIQYF.

This clonotype was detected only a few times. The CDR3 loop reads CSARVLEKVLRTSVGETQYF. The CDR3 bases are TGCAGTGCTAGAGTGCTAGAGAAGGTTCTCCGTACCAGCGTCGGAGAGACCCAGTACTTC. The chain has TRBV20-1 and TRBJ2-5; D ambiguous. Germline assignment: CDR1 DFQATT and CDR2 SNEGSKA (reference sequence). The CDR3 loop spans 20 amino acids. The V end lost 1 base, the J end lost 4 bases, and 31 bases lay between the germline ends.

The V and J genes are TRBV6-2 or TRBV6-3 and TRBJ1-2; D remains ambiguous. V was shortened by 7 bases and J by 6 bases, with 18 bases between the two germline ends. CDR1 and CDR2 (germline): MNHEY, SVGEGT. The CDR3 sequence is 14 residues long. The DNA of the CDR3 is TGTGCCAGCACCCCAACGGTTTTGGTGGATGGCTACACCTTC. Translation: CASTPTVLVDGYTF.

This clonotype has a count of ten or more. V is TRBV6-6 and J is TRBJ1-5; D gene uncertain. The germline V and J ends were trimmed by 4 bases and 4 bases, with 11 bases remaining between them. The CDR3 has 14 amino acids. Germline CDR1 is MNHNY and CDR2 is SVGAGI (reference sequence). CDR3 protein: CASSFEGNNQPQHF. Written as DNA, the CDR3 is TGTGCCAGCAGTTTTGAGGGTAATAATCAGCCCCAGCATTTT.

This clonotype has more than one count but fewer than ten. The chain uses TRBV20-1 and TRBJ2-1, with 12 bases fitting TRBD2. Germline assignment: CDR1 DFQATT and CDR2 SNEGSKA (reference sequence). This CDR3 contains 14 residues. V lost 5 bases to trimming and J lost 7 bases; unmatched junction nucleotides: 6. CDR3 sequence reads: CSAPGLAGTNEQFF. The CDR3 region has the DNA TGCAGTGCTCCAGGACTAGCGGGGACGAATGAGCAGTTCTTC.

This clonotype was seen at least ten times. This chain links TRBV12-3 or TRBV12-4 with TRBJ2-7; 8 nucleotides agree with TRBD1. J gave up 0 bases and V 6 bases, and 13 bases lay outside the gene matches. This CDR3 contains 17 residues. The DNA of the CDR3 is TGTGCCAGCAGCCGAACTCCCGGGACAGGATCCTCCTACGAGCAGTACTTC. Its translation: CASSRTPGTGSSYEQYF.

J is TRBJ2-3 and V is TRBV7-8; tentatively, D is TRBD2 (6 bases). The CDR3 has 14 residues. Germline CDR1 reads SGHVS; CDR2 reads FQNEAQ. Trimming took off 7 bases at V and 0 bases at J, with 11 bases between the two ends. In nucleotides, the CDR3 is TGTGCCAGCATCCTCGGGAGAAGCACAGATACGCAGTATTTT. As protein: CASILGRSTDTQYF. Drawing the rest from reference TRBV7-8 and TRBJ2-3, the complete variable domain is GAGVSQSPRYKVAKRGQDVALRCDPISGHVSLFWYQQALGQGPEFLTYFQNEAQLDKSGLPSDRFFAERPEGSVSTLKIQRTQQEDSAVYLCASILGRSTDTQYFGPGTRLTVL.

This clonotype has a count of ten or more. The chain recombines TRBV4-2 with TRBJ1-4; D is possibly TRBD1 (5 bases). CDR3 length equals 15 residues. Trimming shortened V by 4 bases and J by 0 bases, and 9 bases separated the two germline ends. Per the germline V gene, CDR1 is LGHNA and CDR2 is YNFKEQ. The chain's CDR3 is CASSRETATNEKLFF. Written as DNA, the CDR3 is TGTGCCAGCAGCCGAGAGACAGCAACTAATGAAAAACTGTTTTTT.

Only a few counts were recorded for this clonotype. The V and J genes are TRBV7-2 and TRBJ1-2, with TRBD1 matching over 9 bases. Germline trimming cut 4 bases from V and 6 bases from J; bases unmatched to any gene: 12. The CDR3 is 16 amino acids. Germline CDR1 SGHTA, CDR2 FQGNSA. The CDR3 sequence is CASSSHTGGAWDGYTF. The CDR3, as DNA: TGTGCCAGCAGCTCACATACAGGGGGCGCTTGGGATGGCTACACCTTC.

In its sample, this clonotype was seen a few times. The chain employs TRBV6-6 and TRBJ1-3; D is unclear. The germline CDR1 and CDR2 sequences are MNHNY and SVGAGI (reference sequence). V gave up 2 bases and J gave up 1 base, with 12 bases separating them. There are 16 residues in the CDR3. CDR3 in amino acids: CASSYRQAVSGNTIYF. The CDR3 coding sequence is TGTGCCAGCAGTTACCGCCAGGCCGTATCTGGAAACACCATATATTTT.

The J gene is TRBJ2-1, the V gene TRBV4-3; the match to TRBD1 covers 7 bases. There are 16 residues in the CDR3. J lost 8 bases, V lost 1 base, and 11 bases had no gene match. The V gene's germline CDR1 is LGHNA and CDR2 YSLEER. The CDR3 nucleotides read TGCGCCAGCAGCCAAGTAGGGACAGTCAGATACGATGAGCAGTTCTTC. This gives the protein CASSQVGTVRYDEQFF.

This clonotype was counted a few times. V gene TRBV7-2 combines with J gene TRBJ2-3, with TRBD2 matching over 11 bases. J gave up 4 bases and V 3 bases, and 3 bases lay outside the gene matches. Germline CDR1 and CDR2: SGHTA and FQGNSA. The CDR3 is 15 residues long. The CDR3 coding sequence is TGTGCCAGCAGCTTTGTAGCGGGGGGGGCAGATACGCAGTATTTT. Translated: CASSFVAGGADTQYF.